This TCR beta chain stems from a study of cytomegalovirus exposure and HLA in healthy donors. Findings and caveats of the study: CMV serostatus alone was available as immune exposure information.

The PCR was carried out with 60 Vbeta primers and 13 Jbeta primers. Sequenced by immunoSEQ multiplex PCR; TCRdb stores in-frame clones only, minus some. This table holds 150,000 to 200,000 clones, around 83% found once. The CDR3 extends over 16 amino acids. Trimming stripped 3 bases from V and 2 bases from J, with 16 bases between. CDR1 and CDR2 (germline): SGHNT, YYREEE (reference sequence). As concerns this clone: Its antigen is not known.

Sequencing input: PBMCs. The chain uses TRBV5-4 and TRBJ2-3; TRBD2 might be the D (6 bases). This sequence was found in a woman aged 18 to 35 in good health and CMV-seronegative. The CDR3 bases are TGTGCCAGCAGCTCGGAGGGAACTCACACCACAGATACGCAGTATTTT. Amino acids: CASSSEGTHTTDTQYF.